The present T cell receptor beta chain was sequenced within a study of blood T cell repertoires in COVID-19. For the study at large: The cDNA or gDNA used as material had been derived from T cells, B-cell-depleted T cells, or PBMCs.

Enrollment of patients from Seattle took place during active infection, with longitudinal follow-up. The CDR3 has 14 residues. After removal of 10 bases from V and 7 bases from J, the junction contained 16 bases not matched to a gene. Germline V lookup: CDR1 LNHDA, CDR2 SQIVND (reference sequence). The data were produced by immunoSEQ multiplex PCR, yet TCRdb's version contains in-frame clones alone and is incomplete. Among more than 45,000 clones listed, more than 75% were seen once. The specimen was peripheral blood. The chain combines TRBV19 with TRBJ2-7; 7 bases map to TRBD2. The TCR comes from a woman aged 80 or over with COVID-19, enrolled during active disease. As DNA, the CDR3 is TGTGCCACCACCAGCGGGAATCCTACGATGGAGCAGTACTTC. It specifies CATTSGNPTMEQYF.